Listed below are T cell receptor beta chains from one sample, sequenced in a study of graft-versus-host responses after intestinal transplantation. What these receptors recognize is not known. The assay was immunoSEQ multiplex PCR, and TCRdb's table has in-frame clones only and misses some. The data show some 88,000 clones, with around 93% seen just once and more than 1.5% held by the top ten. The sample in question was unstimulated CD8+ T cells sorted from spleen or lymph node cells, obtained before intestinal transplant. All receptors come from a human donor who received an intestinal transplant. Both conserved end residues are part of each CDR3. A D gene is named only where the DNA matches it firmly. Clone size, where shown, is once, few, many, or a class for clones that have expanded.

TRBD1,TRBJ1-1,TRBV15,NA,TGTGCCACCAGCAGCAGGGGGGAGATCGGTGAAGCTTTCTTT,CATSSRGEIGEAFF
TRBD2,TRBJ2-1,TRBV11-3,NA,TGTGCCAGCAGCTCCAGGACTAGCGCCTACAATGAGCAGTTCTTC,CASSSRTSAYNEQFF
NA,TRBJ1-1,TRBV19,NA,TGTGCCAGCGATACAGGGTTCGCAGCTTTCTTT,CASDTGFAAFF
NA,TRBJ2-5,TRBV11-2,once,TGTGCCAGCAGCTTATATTTGACAGAGAGCCAAGAGACCCAGTACTTC,CASSLYLTESQETQYF
TRBD1,TRBJ2-2,TRBV11-3,NA,TGTGCCAGCAGCTTAGACCGACGCGACAGGGGGGCCGGGGAGCTGTTTTTT,CASSLDRRDRGAGELFF
TRBD1,TRBJ1-5,TRBV11-3,NA,TGTGCCAGCAGCTTCCGGACAGGGGATCAGCCCCAGCATTTT,CASSFRTGDQPQHF
NA,TRBJ2-1,TRBV7-9,NA,TGTGCCAGCAGCTTTACGATTCGCGCCTACAATGAGCAGTTCTTC,CASSFTIRAYNEQFF
NA,TRBJ1-3,TRBV5-8,NA,TGTGCCAGCAGCTTAAAGAGACAGACAAAGTTAGGTGCTGGAAACACCATATATTTT,CASSLKRQTKLGAGNTIYF
NA,TRBJ2-1,TRBV30,NA,TGTGCCTGGATATCGCCAGACCTAGGTCCCTACAATGAGCAGTTCTTC,CAWISPDLGPYNEQFF
TRBD2,TRBJ2-1,TRBV2,NA,TGTGCCAGCAGGATTGGGGGACTAGCCTACAATGAGCAGTTCTTC,CASRIGGLAYNEQFF
NA,TRBJ2-1,TRBV2,NA,TGTGCCAGCAGGGACAGCTCCTACAATGAGCAGTTCTTC,CASRDSSYNEQFF
TRBD2,TRBJ2-3,TRBV10-1,once,TGCGCCAGCAGGGGGGGGTTCGCAGATACGCAGTATTTT,CASRGGFADTQYF
TRBD1,TRBJ1-5,TRBV4-3,NA,TGCGCCAGCAGCCAAGGCCGTCTTCAGGGGGCGCTTAGTCAGCCCCAGCATTTT,CASSQGRLQGALSQPQHF
NA,TRBJ2-2,TRBV29-1,NA,TGCAGCGCAAGCAGGGCCGGCGGGGTTCACGGGGAGCTGTTTTTT,CSASRAGGVHGELFF
TRBD1,TRBJ2-6,TRBV27,once,TGTGCCAGCAGTTTGGACAGGGTTACCGGGGCCAACGTCCTGACTTTC,CASSLDRVTGANVLTF
TRBD1,TRBJ2-1,TRBV7-9,NA,TGTGCCAGCAGCTTGGGACAGGGAAGGTATGTTGAGCAGTTCTTC,CASSLGQGRYVEQFF
NA,TRBJ2-7,TRBV27,NA,TGTGCCAGCAGTTTAGATGGGGGCCACGAGCAGTACTTC,CASSLDGGHEQYF
NA,TRBJ2-1,TRBV10-2,once,TGCGCCAGCAGTGAGGGAGATGAGCAGTTCTTC,CASSEGDEQFF
NA,TRBJ2-7,TRBV6-6,few,TGTGCCAGCAGTTACTCTTCTGAGCAGTACTTC,CASSYSSEQYF
NA,TRBJ1-2,TRBV7-9,NA,TGTGCCAGCAGCTTAGTGAGGGGGTCGCTTACTAACTATGGCTACACCTTC,CASSLVRGSLTNYGYTF
TRBD1,TRBJ1-2,TRBV18,NA,TGTGCCAGCTCACCACCCCCTACAGGGGGTGCCTATGGCTACACCTTC,CASSPPPTGGAYGYTF
NA,TRBJ1-5,TRBV7-7,NA,TGTGCCAGCAGCCCCTATCAGCCCCAGCATTTT,CASSPYQPQHF
NA,TRBJ2-1,TRBV4-3,NA,TGCGCCAGCAGCCAAGAGACTAGTTTGAATGAGCAGTTCTTC,CASSQETSLNEQFF
TRBD1,TRBJ2-3,TRBV19,NA,TGTGCCAGTAGTATGGGACAGGGAACAGATACGCAGTATTTT,CASSMGQGTDTQYF
TRBD2,TRBJ2-5,TRBV19,NA,TGTGCCAGTAGGTCACTAGCGGCCGAACAAGAGACCCAGTACTTC,CASRSLAAEQETQYF
NA,TRBJ1-5,TRBV11-2,NA,TGTGCCAGCAGCTCCGAGGGTCGCGATCAGCCCCAGCATTTT,CASSSEGRDQPQHF
TRBD2,TRBJ2-1,TRBV2,NA,TGTGCCAGCAGTGTTAGCGGGGGGGCGTTTGGGGAGCAGTTCTTC,CASSVSGGAFGEQFF
NA,TRBJ1-1,TRBV27,once,TGTGCCAGCAGTTTGGGGGGTGACACTGAAGCTTTCTTT,CASSLGGDTEAFF
NA,TRBJ2-2,TRBV29-1,NA,TGCAGCGTTTTTTCAGAGAACACCGGGGGGCTGTTTTTT,CSVFSENTGGLFF
TRBD1,TRBJ1-2,TRBV9,NA,TGTGCCAGCAGCGTAGGGACAGGGAGTAACTATGGCTACACCTTC,CASSVGTGSNYGYTF
NA,TRBJ2-2,TRBV30,NA,TGTGCCTGGAGCAAAGACTCGAACACCGGGGAGCTGTTTTTT,CAWSKDSNTGELFF
NA,TRBJ2-7,TRBV27,NA,TGTGCCAGCAGTTTATCGCAGGGCTGGGAGCAGTACTTC,CASSLSQGWEQYF
NA,TRBJ1-2,TRBV27,NA,TGTGCCAGCAGTATCGCAGGGGCCTATGGCTATGGCTACACCTTC,CASSIAGAYGYGYTF
TRBD2,TRBJ2-1,TRBV7-2,NA,TGTGCCAGCAGCGCCGGTTCGGGGCGGGGGATCTACAATGAGCAGTTCTTC,CASSAGSGRGIYNEQFF
NA,TRBJ2-1,TRBV27,NA,TGTGCCAGCGGCGGCGCCAACAATGAGCAGTTCTTC,CASGGANNEQFF
TRBD1,TRBJ2-7,TRBV30,NA,TGTGCCTGGAGCCCGGGACAGGGGTACGAGCAGTACTTC,CAWSPGQGYEQYF
NA,TRBJ2-7,TRBV2,NA,TGTGCCAGCAGTGAAGACATGCTTGAAGAGCAGTACTTC,CASSEDMLEEQYF
TRBD2,TRBJ2-7,TRBV19,NA,TGTGCCAGTAGTAGCGGGGGGGGACCCTACGAGCAGTACTTC,CASSSGGGPYEQYF
NA,TRBJ2-3,TRBV11-3,NA,TGTGCCAGCATGGACAGATTCACAGATACGCAGTATTTT,CASMDRFTDTQYF
NA,TRBJ2-7,TRBV7-9,NA,TGTGCCAGCAGCACGAGCGGCACCAGCTCCTACGAGCAGTACTTC,CASSTSGTSSYEQYF
TRBD1,TRBJ2-3,TRBV5-1,NA,TGCGCCAGCAGCTCGCACAGGGGCGAGAGCACAGATACGCAGTATTTT,CASSSHRGESTDTQYF
NA,TRBJ1-1,TRBV4-3,NA,TGCGCCAGCAGTCAAGGAGGGGGTATTGTTTCGGACACTGAAGCTTTCTTT,CASSQGGGIVSDTEAFF
TRBD2,TRBJ2-7,TRBV11-3,NA,TGTGCCAGCAGCTCCTGGACTAGCGGGGCTACACCTACCTACGAGCAGTACTTC,CASSSWTSGATPTYEQYF
TRBD1,TRBJ2-7,TRBV27,NA,TGTGCCAGCAGGGCAGGGACAGGGAGTGGCGAGCAGTACTTC,CASRAGTGSGEQYF
NA,TRBJ1-2,TRBV20-1,NA,TGCAGTGTACGGGATAACTATGGCTACACCTTC,CSVRDNYGYTF
NA,TRBJ2-4,TRBV13,NA,TGTGCCAGCAGCTCCCGGGCCAAAAACATTCAGTACTTC,CASSSRAKNIQYF
NA,TRBJ2-7,TRBV27,NA,TGTGCCAGCAGCCCTAACCCCTACGAGCAGTACTTC,CASSPNPYEQYF
TRBD2,TRBJ2-1,TRBV7-6,NA,TGTGCCAGCAGCCCTAGGGGTGTTAGCGGGGATTTGGGCAATGAGCAGTTCTTC,CASSPRGVSGDLGNEQFF
NA,TRBJ1-1,TRBV29-1,once,TGCAGCGTGAGGGGGATTGGGCGGGAGGGGACTGAAGCTTTCTTT,CSVRGIGREGTEAFF
NA,TRBJ2-2,TRBV11-2,NA,TGTGCCAGCAGCTCATTGTGGGGGCGCGACAACGGGGAGCTGTTTTTT,CASSSLWGRDNGELFF
TRBD2,TRBJ2-2,TRBV7-9,NA,TGTGCCAGCAGCCAAATGGCGGGAGTGGAGCTGTTTTTT,CASSQMAGVELFF
NA,TRBJ2-5,TRBV25-1,NA,TGTGCCAGCAGTGAATATGGGGGGTTACAAGAGACCCAGTACTTC,CASSEYGGLQETQYF
NA,TRBJ2-7,TRBV2,few,TGTGCCAGCAACATCTACCAGGGGAGCGAGCAGTACTTC,CASNIYQGSEQYF
NA,TRBJ1-1,TRBV10-2,few,TGCGCCAGCAGTGGAAGCGGGACTGAAGCTTTCTTT,CASSGSGTEAFF
NA,TRBJ1-5,TRBV7-6,once,TGTGCCAGCAGCTTAGGGGGGGGTGATCAGCCCCAGCATTTT,CASSLGGGDQPQHF